This entry lists 28 T cell receptor beta chains sequenced from one sample in a study of vaccination and CD4 T cells after COVID-19. Oncomine TCR Beta short-read sequencing was applied to DNA from cultured CD4+ T cells. One entry per CDR3 protein, called by TCRdb with MiXCR from the PCR reads. Of 16,000 or so distinct CDR3 sequences listed, about 75% are singletons. Their cognate antigens are unknown. The treatment denotes: roughly 10-day PBMC culture with coronavirus spike peptide pools or control peptides (ViraFEST assay). Source: CD4+ T cells from blood, cultured in vitro, taken after SARS-CoV-2 vaccination. These receptors were obtained from a human donor who received a COVID-19 vaccine.

This clonotype was recorded a few times. The V gene is TRBV30, the J gene TRBJ1-2; no clear D gene. Trimming took 0 bases from V and 2 from J, leaving 19 bases between them. Germline V gives CDR1 GTSNPN, CDR2 SVGIG (reference sequence). The CDR3 is 17 residues long. The CDR3 DNA sequence: TGTGCCTGGAGTGTATTGGCCCTCGGCAGTGGAAACTATGGCTACACCTTC. Its translation is CAWSVLALGSGNYGYTF.

The rearrangement uses TRBV27 and TRBJ1-2; TRBD1 is a possible D gene (6 bases). Germline CDR1 is MNHEY and CDR2 is SMNVEV (reference sequence). Deletions cut 5 bases from V and 1 base from J, with 8 bases between. CDR3 length equals 13 residues. The CDR3 here is CASSLGHNYGYTF. CDR3 in DNA: TGTGCCAGCAGTCTGGGACATAACTATGGCTACACCTTC.

This clonotype was seen a handful of times. The chain is built from TRBV2 and TRBJ2-3, with a tentative D call TRBD1 (7 bases). Deletions cut 8 bases from V and 5 bases from J, with 17 bases between. Germline CDR1 reads SNHLY; CDR2 reads FYNNEI. This CDR3 comprises 14 residues. CDR3 bases: TGTGCCAGCCGTCGGCAGGGGGGAATAGATACGCAGTATTTT. Protein product: CASRRQGGIDTQYF.

The chain uses TRBV6-1 and TRBJ1-2, with 8 bases fitting TRBD1. This CDR3 region has 16 residues. The trim removed 6 bases at V and 5 bases at J, leaving 14 bases unmatched. CDR1 is MNHNS, CDR2 SASEGT, per germline. The CDR3 nucleotides read TGTGCCAGCAGACCCCCGTTACAGGGGGAAGGGTATGGCTACACCTTC. Translation: CASRPPLQGEGYGYTF.

This chain joins TRBV7-9 and TRBJ1-2; a possible D gene is TRBD1 (6 bases). Trimming removed 3 bases at V and 7 bases at J, with 18 bases between. Germline values: CDR1 SEHNR, CDR2 FQNEAQ (reference sequence). The CDR3 covers 15 residues. The CDR3 sequence is CASSLWGKSGAGYTF. The CDR3 nucleotides read TGTGCCAGCAGCTTGTGGGGGAAGTCGGGGGCTGGCTACACCTTC.

This clonotype was counted a few times. The gene calls are TRBV19 and TRBJ1-1; 7 nucleotides agree with TRBD1. V was clipped by 5 bases and J by 2 bases; unmatched bases: 5. The CDR3 is made up of 14 amino acids. Germline CDR1 and CDR2: LNHDA and SQIVND (reference sequence). CDR3 coding DNA: TGTGCCAGTAGTTCCGACAGGGAAAACACTGAAGCTTTCTTT. Residues: CASSSDRENTEAFF.

V gene TRBV30 combines with J gene TRBJ2-3; 7 bases match TRBD1. Germline CDR1 and CDR2: GTSNPN and SVGIG (reference sequence). The CDR3 totals 13 residues. The trim removed 5 bases at V and 2 bases at J, leaving 4 bases unmatched. The DNA for the CDR3 is TGTGCCTGGGAGGGACAGCCCACAGATACGCAGTATTTT. This codes for CAWEGQPTDTQYF.

The CDR3 bases are TGTGCCAGCAGTGAAGGGGGGGCCGGGGAGCTGTTTTTT. Translated, it gives CASSEGGAGELFF. The chain uses TRBV25-1 and TRBJ2-2, with 7 positions matching TRBD2. Germline V lookup: CDR1 MGHDK, CDR2 SYGVNS. The CDR3 has 13 amino acids. The J segment lost 6 bases and the V segment lost 2 bases, leaving 0 bases of the junction unmatched.

This rearrangement joins TRBV9 to TRBJ1-1; D is unclear. Germline V gives CDR1 SGDLS, CDR2 YYNGEE. The CDR3 is 13 residues long. V was shortened by 4 bases and J by 4 bases, with 11 bases between the two germline ends. CDR3 sequence (DNA): TGTGCCAGCAGCCGCGTTGGCGGCACTGAAGCTTTCTTT. Protein product: CASSRVGGTEAFF.

For this clonotype: One end of the junction varies from germline; a read error may be responsible. The J gene is TRBJ2-5, the V gene TRBV5-1; 13 bases are a match to TRBD2. The CDR3 has 17 residues. CDR1 is SGHRS and CDR2 is YFSETQ in the germline V gene. The CDR3: CASSPGLAGEFQEAQYF. The CDR3 DNA reads TGCGCCAGCAGCCCAGGACTAGCGGGGGAGTTCCAAGAGGCCCAGTACTTC.

The V call is TRBV6-1, the J call TRBJ1-2, with D maybe TRBD1 (5 bases). Germline V gives CDR1 MNHNS, CDR2 SASEGT. Trimming left V 1 base short and J 5 bases short, with 17 bases between. CDR3 length: 16 residues. The CDR3 coding sequence is TGTGCCAGCAGTGAAGATCAGGGACGGCTGAATTATGGCTACACCTTC. It specifies CASSEDQGRLNYGYTF.

The chain recombines TRBV6-5 with TRBJ1-1; D call uncertain. Germline V CDR1 and CDR2: MNHEY, SVGAGI. The CDR3 runs 14 residues. Trimming left V 3 bases short and J 0 bases short, with 8 bases between. CDR3 sequence reads: CASSYGNMNTEAFF. Written as DNA, the CDR3 is TGTGCCAGCAGTTATGGCAACATGAACACTGAAGCTTTCTTT.

This sequence joins TRBV21-1 and TRBJ1-2; the table assigns TRBD1, which was not confirmed against the DNA. TRBV21-1 is given as a pseudogene. The CDR3 loop spans 19 amino acids. As DNA, the CDR3 is TGTGCCAGCAGCAAAAGTACCCAACAGGGGAAGGCACCTATTAATGGCTACACCTTC. It yields the protein CASSKSTQQGKAPINGYTF.

This chain links TRBV12-3 or TRBV12-4 with TRBJ2-7; D tentatively reads TRBD1 or TRBD2 (5 bases each). The CDR3 runs to 15 residues. The V end was cut by 6 bases, the J end by 7 bases, with 22 bases between. The CDR3, as DNA: TGTGCCAGCAGCCCGGGACCTGGGAAGAGGAAGGAGCAGTACTTC. Its translation is CASSPGPGKRKEQYF.

The CDR3 protein is CASSLDPGQVGYGYTF. The DNA of the CDR3 is TGTGCCAGCAGCTTAGATCCCGGACAGGTCGGCTATGGCTACACCTTC. The J gene is TRBJ1-2, the V gene TRBV7-6; 7 bases are a match to TRBD1. CDR1 and CDR2 (germline): SGHVS, FNYEAQ. The CDR3 covers 16 residues. With V trimmed by 1 base and J by 4 bases, 9 bases remained unmatched.

This clonotype was counted a few times. The rearrangement joins TRBV30 to TRBJ1-6; 8 bases agree with TRBD1. This CDR3 comprises 15 residues. J was trimmed by 10 bases and V by 3 bases; bases with no gene match: 11. Germline loops: CDR1 GTSNPN, CDR2 SVGIG (reference sequence). The CDR3 reads CAWSRPDREFSPLHF. CDR3 in DNA: TGTGCCTGGAGCCGACCGGACAGGGAATTCTCACCCCTCCACTTT.

This clonotype was detected only once. This rearrangement joins TRBV18 to TRBJ1-2; D may be TRBD1 (5 bases). The V end lost 1 base, the J end lost 3 bases, and 6 bases lay between the germline ends. The CDR3 runs 13 residues. CDR1 is KGHSH, CDR2 LQKENI, per germline. The CDR3 here is CASSPQGYYGYTF. The CDR3 nucleotides are TGTGCCAGCTCACCACAGGGGTACTATGGCTACACCTTC.

V is TRBV19 and J is TRBJ1-5, with 10 bases lining up with TRBD1. After removal of 1 base from V and 5 bases from J, the junction contained 11 bases not matched to a gene. The germline V gene has CDR1 LNHDA and CDR2 SQIVND (reference sequence). There are 18 residues in the CDR3. CDR3 coding DNA: TGTGCCAGTAGTATAGTAACAGGTCTCGGGACAGGGGATCAGCCCCAGCATTTT. Residues: CASSIVTGLGTGDQPQHF.

The J gene is TRBJ1-5, the V gene TRBV2, with D tentatively TRBD1 (5 bases). CDR1 is SNHLY and CDR2 is FYNNEI in the germline V gene. The V end lost 3 bases, the J end lost 2 bases, and 11 bases lay between the germline ends. This CDR3 region has 15 residues. The CDR3 nucleotides are TGTGCCAGCAGTGACCTAGGGGTAGGCAATCAGCCCCAGCATTTT. Translated: CASSDLGVGNQPQHF.

The chain uses TRBV4-1 and TRBJ1-1, with no clear D. The V end was cut by 0 bases, the J end by 2 bases, with 22 bases between. The germline CDR1 and CDR2 sequences are MGHRA and YSYEKL. The CDR3 spans 19 residues. The CDR3 loop reads CASSQDVAGPINANTEAFF. In DNA form, the CDR3 reads TGCGCCAGCAGCCAAGATGTCGCAGGCCCAATCAACGCCAACACTGAAGCTTTCTTT.

This sequence joins TRBV30 and TRBJ1-5; D is possibly TRBD1 (5 bases). Germline CDR1 reads GTSNPN; CDR2 reads SVGIG (reference sequence). The CDR3 is made up of 16 amino acids. V lost 3 bases, J lost 0 bases, and 15 bases lay in between. CDR3 protein: CAWRLDNAYSNQPQHF. The CDR3 nucleotides are TGTGCCTGGAGATTGGACAACGCTTATAGCAATCAGCCCCAGCATTTT.

The chain has TRBV7-8 and TRBJ2-3; TRBD2 matches at 9 bases. The length of the CDR3 is 16 residues. The V segment lost 1 base and the J segment 3 bases; nucleotides outside the gene matches: 5. Germline V gene sequence: CDR1 SGHVS, CDR2 FQNEAQ. The chain's CDR3 is CASSLGVAGVTDTQYF. Here the CDR3 DNA reads TGTGCCAGCAGCTTAGGTGTAGCGGGGGTAACAGATACGCAGTATTTT.

The gene calls are TRBV20-1 and TRBJ2-5; 11 positions agree with TRBD2. Germline CDR1 and CDR2: DFQATT and SNEGSKA (reference sequence). The CDR3 is made up of 15 amino acids. V trimming: 3 bases; J trimming: 2 bases; junction bases outside the gene matches: 5. The CDR3: CSARGLAAFQETQYF. CDR3 nucleotides: TGCAGTGCTAGGGGACTAGCGGCCTTTCAAGAGACCCAGTACTTC.

The chain has TRBV5-4 and TRBJ1-1, with D unclear. The CDR3 is made up of 13 amino acids. Trimming stripped 2 bases from V and 5 bases from J, with 10 bases between. Germline CDR1 reads SGHNT; CDR2 reads YYREEE (reference sequence). CDR3 sequence (DNA): TGTGCCAGCAGCTTAGGTCCACATACTGAAGCTTTCTTT. This gives the protein CASSLGPHTEAFF. Based on the CDR3 plus reference TRBV5-4 and TRBJ1-1, the full variable domain is ETGVTQSPTHLIKTRGQQVTLRCSSQSGHNTVSWYQQALGQGPQFIFQYYREEENGRGNFPPRFSGLQFPNYSSELNVNALELDDSALYLCASSLGPHTEAFFGQGTRLTVV.

The CDR3 protein is CASSLQGQGNTEAFF. As DNA, the CDR3 is TGTGCCAGCAGCTTACAGGGGCAGGGAAACACTGAAGCTTTCTTT. The V call is TRBV7-6, the J call TRBJ1-1, with D perhaps TRBD1 (6 bases). Germline V CDR1 and CDR2: SGHVS, FNYEAQ. V was cut by 2 bases and J by 2 bases, with 12 bases left in between. The CDR3 is 15 amino acids.

V usage is TRBV29-1 and J usage is TRBJ1-1, with TRBD1 identical over 8 bases. CDR3 length: 13 amino acids. V shed 7 bases, J shed 1 base, and the junction held 5 bases outside the gene matches. Germline V lookup: CDR1 SQVTM, CDR2 ANQGSEA. The CDR3 is CSELGQGNTEAFF. The CDR3 bases are TGCAGCGAGCTAGGACAGGGGAACACTGAAGCTTTCTTT.

The chain links TRBV12-3 or TRBV12-4 to TRBJ2-5; the D is unclear. The CDR3 consists of 15 residues. V was shortened by 6 bases and J by 3 bases, with 17 bases between the two germline ends. The CDR3 bases are TGTGCCAGCAGCGCGGACCATGGCCCCGAAGAGACCCAGTACTTC. Protein sequence: CASSADHGPEETQYF.

This clonotype is labeled medium-sized. V is TRBV6-1 and J is TRBJ1-1; TRBD1 matches at 10 bases. The CDR3 covers 14 residues. With V trimmed by 7 bases and J by 7 bases, 9 bases remained unmatched. Per germline, CDR1 MNHNS and CDR2 SASEGT. The CDR3 sequence: CASKWMTGGDEAFF. The CDR3 DNA is TGTGCCAGCAAGTGGATGACAGGGGGCGATGAAGCTTTCTTT.